This T cell receptor beta chain derives from a study of T cells after posttransplantation cyclophosphamide. The table came from immunoSEQ multiplex PCR; TCRdb's copy has only in-frame clones and leaves some out. The sample yields tens of thousands of clones, approximately 92% seen once. CDR3 size: 15 residues. The germline V and J ends were trimmed by 3 bases and 3 bases, with 14 bases remaining between them. Germline values: CDR1 MGHDK, CDR2 SYGVNS. On the day of bone marrow donation, the related graft donor provided peripheral blood. The specimen was PBMCs. The rearrangement uses TRBV25-1 and TRBJ1-1; D gene uncertain. This receptor was identified in a woman in her twenties or thirties in good health and a related stem cell transplant donor. CDR3 residues: CASSDPRAGDTEAFF. The CDR3 DNA sequence: TGTGCCAGCAGTGACCCAAGGGCAGGAGACACTGAAGCTTTCTTT. Supplemented by reference TRBV25-1 and TRBJ1-1, the full variable domain reads EADIYQTPRYLVIGTGKKITLECSQTMGHDKMYWYQQDPGMELHLIHYSYGVNSTEKGDLSSESTVSRIRTEHFPLTLESARPSHTSQYLCASSDPRAGDTEAFFGQGTRLTVV.